The entry below describes one T cell receptor (beta chain). TCRdb's copy holds only in-frame clones and misses some; the assay was immunoSEQ multiplex PCR. The profile shows 85,000 to 95,000 clones, 90% to 95% of them singletons. The sample is drawn from a study of control samples from healthy donors and cancer patients. CDR1 and CDR2 from the germline V gene are LNHDA and SQIVND (reference sequence). The CDR3 length is 13 residues. Trimming left V 5 bases short and J 1 base short, with 8 bases between. V is TRBV19 and J is TRBJ1-1, with no clear D. The source is a woman in her 30s in good health. The material sequenced was blood. Written as DNA, the CDR3 is TGTGCCAGTAGTTTGCCGCCGAACACTGAAGCTTTCTTT. It is translated as CASSLPPNTEAFF. The full variable domain, completed using reference TRBV19 and TRBJ1-1, is DGGITQSPKYLFRKEGQNVTLSCEQNLNHDAMYWYRQDPGQGLRLIYYSQIVNDFQKGDIAEGYSVSREKKESFPLTVTSAQKNPTAFYLCASSLPPNTEAFFGQGTRLTVV.